Sequencing of this T cell receptor beta chain was carried out in a study of CD8 T cells in ankylosing spondylitis. Study results and limitations: Seven or eight highly homologous variants formed a TCR beta motif that appeared characteristic of ankylosing spondylitis blood. In ankylosing spondylitis patients, matched synovial fluid reportedly showed significant enrichment of disease-linked clones.

This clonotype was found a few times. Antigen: not known. For TCR beta, libraries came from quantitative 5'-RACE with molecular barcodes. TCRdb passed the 5' RACE reads through MiXCR, listing each CDR3 protein once. The table records fewer than 750,000 distinct CDR3 sequences, under 20% of them present only once. Germline loops: CDR1 SQVTM, CDR2 ANQGSEA. The ends lost 2 bases at V and 2 bases at J; junction bases unmatched: 7. The CDR3 extends over 15 amino acids. The TCR sequence derives from a male donor with ankylosing spondylitis. The gene calls are TRBV29-1 and TRBJ2-5; 8 bases match TRBD1. The source material was blood, either unsorted or a sorted T cell fraction (not recorded which). This chain's CDR3 is CSVELPGQAQETQYF. As DNA, the CDR3 is TGCAGCGTTGAACTACCGGGACAGGCACAAGAGACCCAGTACTTC.